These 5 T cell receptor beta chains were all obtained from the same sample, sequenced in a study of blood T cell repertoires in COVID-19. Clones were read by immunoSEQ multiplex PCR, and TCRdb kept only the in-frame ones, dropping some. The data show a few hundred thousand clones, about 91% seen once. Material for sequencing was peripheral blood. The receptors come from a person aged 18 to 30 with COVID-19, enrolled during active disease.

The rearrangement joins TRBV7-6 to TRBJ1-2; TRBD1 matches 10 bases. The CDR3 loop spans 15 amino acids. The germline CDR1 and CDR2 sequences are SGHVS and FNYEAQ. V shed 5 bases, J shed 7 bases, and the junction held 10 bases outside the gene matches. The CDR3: CASSAGQGISVGYTF. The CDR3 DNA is TGTGCCAGCAGCGCGGGACAGGGGATCTCAGTTGGCTACACCTTC.

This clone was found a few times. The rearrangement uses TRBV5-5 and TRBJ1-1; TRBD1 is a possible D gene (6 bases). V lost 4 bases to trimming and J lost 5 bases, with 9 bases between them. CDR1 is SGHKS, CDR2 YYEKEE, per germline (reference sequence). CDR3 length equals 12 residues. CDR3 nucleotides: TGTGCCAGCAGCCCTAGGGGGACTGAAGCTTTCTTT. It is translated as CASSPRGTEAFF.

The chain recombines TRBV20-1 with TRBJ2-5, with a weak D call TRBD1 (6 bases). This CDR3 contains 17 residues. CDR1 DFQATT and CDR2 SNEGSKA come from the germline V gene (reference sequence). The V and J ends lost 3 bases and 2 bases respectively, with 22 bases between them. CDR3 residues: CSASWFGAGDGQETQYF. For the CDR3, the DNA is TGCAGTGCTAGTTGGTTCGGGGCAGGGGATGGACAAGAGACCCAGTACTTC.

For the CDR3, the DNA is TGTGCCAGTAGTATAGAGAGGGGACAGGGCCTTAAGCAGCCCCAGCATTTT. It specifies CASSIERGQGLKQPQHF. This rearrangement joins TRBV19 to TRBJ1-5, with 9 bases aligning to TRBD1. The V gene's germline CDR1 is LNHDA and CDR2 SQIVND (reference sequence). The CDR3 length is 17 residues. Trimming cost V 0 bases and J 7 bases; bases outside gene matches: 10.

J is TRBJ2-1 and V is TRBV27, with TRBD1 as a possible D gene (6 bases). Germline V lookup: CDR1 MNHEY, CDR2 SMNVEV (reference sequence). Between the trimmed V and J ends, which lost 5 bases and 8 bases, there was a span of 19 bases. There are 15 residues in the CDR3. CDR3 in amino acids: CASSPNQGPSDEQFF. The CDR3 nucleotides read TGTGCCAGCAGTCCAAATCAGGGGCCCAGTGATGAGCAGTTCTTC.